The 26 T cell receptor beta chains below come from one sample, sequenced in a study of blood T cell repertoires in COVID-19. Sequencing was performed with immunoSEQ multiplex PCR; in TCRdb, only in-frame clones are kept and a portion is missing. The sample holds some 130,000 clones; about 76% are singletons and the top ten take approximately 14%. The material sequenced was peripheral blood. These receptors were collected from an elderly man with acute or convalescent COVID-19.

The chain joins TRBV9 to TRBJ1-3; no firm D call. The V end was cut by 0 bases, the J end by 0 bases, with 7 bases between. Looked up from germline, CDR1 is SGDLS and CDR2 is YYNGEE. The CDR3 has 15 amino acids. The CDR3 reads CASSVGELSGNTIYF. The CDR3 DNA sequence: TGTGCCAGCAGCGTAGGGGAGCTCTCTGGAAACACCATATATTTT.

This chain uses TRBV5-1 with TRBJ1-5; 7 bases agree with TRBD1. The V segment lost 2 bases and the J segment 5 bases; nucleotides outside the gene matches: 1. The germline CDR1 and CDR2 sequences are SGHRS and YFSETQ. CDR3 size: 13 residues. The CDR3 DNA sequence: TGCGCCAGCAGCTTCGACAGGGATCAGCCCCAGCATTTT. This encodes CASSFDRDQPQHF.

The V and J genes are TRBV18 and TRBJ2-7, with 9 bases aligning to TRBD1. This CDR3 has 15 amino acids. V gave up 1 base and J gave up 7 bases; unmatched junction bases: 8. CDR1 and CDR2 (germline): KGHSH, LQKENI. CDR3 in DNA: TGTGCCAGCTCACCACAAGGACAGGGGACGGGTGAGCAGTACTTC. Translated, it gives CASSPQGQGTGEQYF.

The rearrangement uses TRBV29-1 and TRBJ2-2; D remains unclear. V was shortened by 4 bases and J by 5 bases, with 14 bases between the two germline ends. CDR1 and CDR2 from the germline V gene are SQVTM and ANQGSEA. This CDR3 comprises 14 residues. CDR3 sequence reads: CSVGIAGWTGELFF. The CDR3 DNA follows: TGCAGCGTTGGGATTGCCGGGTGGACCGGGGAGCTGTTTTTT.

This chain links TRBV12-3 or TRBV12-4 with TRBJ2-5, with a weak D call TRBD2 (5 bases). V lost 3 bases and J lost 5, with 10 bases in between. CDR3 length: 13 residues. DNA of the CDR3: TGTGCCAGCAGTTTCAATTCGGGGGAGACCCAGTACTTC. Amino acids: CASSFNSGETQYF.

Remarks on this clone: The junction departs from the called germline gene at one end, perhaps through a read error. The chain joins TRBV30 to TRBJ2-7; 8 bases fit TRBD1. The CDR3 contains 11 residues. Germline CDR1 is GTSNPN and CDR2 is SVGIG (reference sequence). The CDR3 region has the DNA TGTGCCTGGAGTCCCGGACAGGGAGTGAACTTC. This gives the protein CAWSPGQGVNF.

The gene calls are TRBV6-5 and TRBJ1-2; D ambiguous. V was cut by 8 bases and J by 3 bases, with 4 bases left in between. There are 10 residues in the CDR3. Germline assignment: CDR1 MNHEY and CDR2 SVGAGI. CDR3 sequence reads: CASSDYGYTF. DNA of the CDR3: TGTGCCAGCTCCGACTATGGCTACACCTTC.

V is TRBV6-2 or TRBV6-3 and J is TRBJ2-7; TRBD1 aligns across 7 bases. The trim removed 4 bases at V and 0 bases at J, leaving 9 bases unmatched. Germline lookup yields CDR1 MNHEY and CDR2 SVGEGT. CDR3 size: 16 residues. CDR3 sequence reads: CASSSSNRGPSYEQYF. The CDR3 region has the DNA TGTGCCAGCAGTTCGTCCAACAGGGGACCCTCCTACGAGCAGTACTTC.

This clone came up a few times. The chain is built from TRBV27 and TRBJ1-1; possible D gene TRBD1, 6 bases. Germline CDR1 reads MNHEY; CDR2 reads SMNVEV (reference sequence). V dropped 1 base and J dropped 6 bases, with 18 bases sitting between them. This CDR3 spans 16 amino acids. The CDR3, as DNA: TGTGCCAGCAGTTTATGGGGGCCGCTTGGTCCTGCTGAAGCTTTCTTT. The encoded protein is CASSLWGPLGPAEAFF.

The chain couples TRBV18 to TRBJ2-7; 9 bases match TRBD1. CDR3 length: 16 residues. The V segment lost 5 bases and the J segment 7 bases; nucleotides outside the gene matches: 15. Per the germline V gene, CDR1 is KGHSH and CDR2 is LQKENI. Here the CDR3 reads CASSSLPGQGIREQYF. In nucleotides, the CDR3 is TGTGCCAGCTCATCTCTACCGGGACAGGGCATAAGGGAGCAGTACTTC.

The V call is TRBV14, the J call TRBJ1-1; D not resolved. The CDR3 consists of 13 residues. The V end lost 0 bases, the J end lost 1 base, and 3 bases lay between the germline ends. Looked up from germline, CDR1 is SGHDN and CDR2 is FVKESK. The CDR3 loop reads CASSQDWNTEAFF. CDR3 bases: TGTGCCAGCAGCCAAGACTGGAACACTGAAGCTTTCTTT. Full variable domain (missing parts from reference TRBV14 and TRBJ1-1): EAGVTQFPSHSVIEKGQTVTLRCDPISGHDNLYWYRRVMGKEIKFLLHFVKESKQDESGMPNNRFLAERTGGTYSTLKVQPAELEDSGVYFCASSQDWNTEAFFGQGTRLTVV.

This clone was picked up one time. The chain couples TRBV28 to TRBJ1-6; D uncertain. V was clipped by 2 bases and J by 6 bases, with 8 bases between them. The CDR3 covers 14 residues. Germline loops: CDR1 MDHEN, CDR2 SYDVKM. CDR3 nucleotide sequence: TGTGCCAGCAGTTTAGAACAGCCTAATTCACCCCTCCACTTT. It yields the protein CASSLEQPNSPLHF.

The gene calls are TRBV7-2 and TRBJ1-1; no clear D gene. Germline values: CDR1 SGHTA, CDR2 FQGNSA. This CDR3 is built from 12 residues. V lost 1 base, J lost 5 bases, and 5 bases lay in between. The CDR3 loop reads CASSLDGTEAFF. The CDR3 coding sequence is TGTGCCAGCAGCTTAGACGGGACTGAAGCTTTCTTT.

V and J are TRBV19 and TRBJ1-2; a weak D match, TRBD1 (5 bases). The germline V gene has CDR1 LNHDA and CDR2 SQIVND (reference sequence). There are 14 residues in the CDR3. Trimming cost V 6 bases and J 0 bases, with 11 bases left between them. The CDR3 protein is CASRTDTANYGYTF. The CDR3 coding sequence is TGTGCCAGTAGGACGGACACCGCTAACTATGGCTACACCTTC.

This clone was found once. The gene calls are TRBV18 and TRBJ1-1; 9 positions agree with TRBD1. CDR3 length equals 17 residues. Germline assignment: CDR1 KGHSH and CDR2 LQKENI. J was trimmed by 0 bases and V by 4 bases; bases with no gene match: 9. The CDR3 sequence is CASSRTGTGLMNTEAFF. In DNA, the CDR3 is TGTGCCAGCTCACGAACCGGGACAGGGCTAATGAACACTGAAGCTTTCTTT. The full variable domain, in which reference TRBV18 and TRBJ1-1 provide the parts outside the CDR3, is NAGVMQNPRHLVRRRGQEARLRCSPMKGHSHVYWYRQLPEEGLKFMVYLQKENIIDESGMPKERFSAEFPKEGPSILRIQQVVRGDSAAYFCASSRTGTGLMNTEAFFGQGTRLTVV.

Worth noting for this clone: Distinct nucleotide sequences in the sample also encode this CDR3. The V and J genes are TRBV12-3 or TRBV12-4 and TRBJ2-1, with D tentatively TRBD2 (5 bases). The CDR3 has 11 amino acids. V shed 5 bases and J shed 7 bases, with 6 bases lying between them. The DNA for the CDR3 is TGTGCCAGCAGTCGAGGGAATGAGCAGTTCTTC. Its protein product is CASSRGNEQFF.

The chain couples TRBV5-1 to TRBJ2-3; 11 bases match TRBD2. CDR1 and CDR2 (germline): SGHRS, YFSETQ. Trimming at V came to 2 bases and at J to 3 bases, leaving 8 bases not matched to a gene. CDR3 length equals 17 residues. The chain's CDR3 is CASSLGSGLAVTDTQYF. CDR3 bases: TGCGCCAGCAGCTTAGGTTCGGGACTAGCGGTTACAGATACGCAGTATTTT.

In its sample, this clone was seen once. CDR3 sequence (DNA): TGTGCCAGCAGCCCCTTCGGACTAGCGGGGGGGCCTTTCAATGAGCAGTTCTTC. Translated, it gives CASSPFGLAGGPFNEQFF. V gene TRBV9 combines with J gene TRBJ2-1, with 15 bases aligning to TRBD2. CDR3 length equals 18 residues. Germline loops: CDR1 SGDLS, CDR2 YYNGEE. V lost 4 bases to trimming and J lost 6 bases; unmatched junction nucleotides: 11.

This clone showed up just once. The J gene is TRBJ2-3, the V gene TRBV19, with TRBD1 identical over 7 bases. Germline V gene lookup returns CDR1 LNHDA and CDR2 SQIVND (reference sequence). The CDR3 sequence is 13 residues long. Trimming took 2 bases from V and 4 from J; bases not matched to a gene: 0. CDR3 sequence: CASSIQGADTQYF. The CDR3 DNA reads TGTGCCAGTAGTATACAGGGGGCAGATACGCAGTATTTT. The full variable domain, its missing parts supplied by reference TRBV19 and TRBJ2-3, is DGGITQSPKYLFRKEGQNVTLSCEQNLNHDAMYWYRQDPGQGLRLIYYSQIVNDFQKGDIAEGYSVSREKKESFPLTVTSAQKNPTAFYLCASSIQGADTQYFGPGTRLTVL.

This clone was observed a single time. This sequence joins TRBV3-1 (or the pseudogene TRBV3-2) and TRBJ2-1, with D perhaps TRBD2 (5 bases). Germline values: CDR1 LGHDT, CDR2 YNNKEL (reference sequence). CDR3 size: 13 residues. Between the trimmed V and J ends, which lost 2 bases and 7 bases, there was a span of 9 bases. CDR3 sequence reads: CASSQRSGNEQFF. In DNA form, the CDR3 reads TGTGCCAGCAGCCAAAGGTCGGGGAATGAGCAGTTCTTC.

This clone was picked up one time. This chain joins TRBV11-3 and TRBJ2-1; 9 positions match TRBD2. The junction had 5 bases not matched to a gene; V was cut back by 2 bases and J by 0 bases. CDR1 and CDR2 from the germline V gene are SGHNT and YENEEA. This CDR3 has 17 amino acids. The CDR3 reads CASSLSAGGLSYNEQFF. CDR3 bases: TGTGCCAGCAGCTTATCGGCGGGGGGGCTCTCCTACAATGAGCAGTTCTTC.

This clone occurred a few times. Mismatch with germline at one junction end may stem from a read error. This chain joins TRBV18 and TRBJ2-3; 9 bases map to TRBD1. The length of the CDR3 is 16 residues. Germline assignment: CDR1 KGHSH and CDR2 LQKENI. As DNA, the CDR3 is TGTGCCAGCTCGCCACAGGGGACAGGGTCAACAGATACGCAGTATTTT. Translated: CASSPQGTGSTDTQYF.

This chain's CDR3 is CASSPPNRGNNSPLHF. The CDR3 DNA reads TGTGCCAGCTCACCACCGAACAGGGGGAATAATTCACCCCTCCACTTT. The gene calls are TRBV18 and TRBJ1-6; 8 bases line up with TRBD1. V was pared by 0 bases and J by 5 bases, with 3 bases of the junction left unmatched. CDR1 is KGHSH and CDR2 is LQKENI in the germline V gene. The CDR3 is made up of 16 amino acids. Using reference TRBV18 and TRBJ1-6 for the parts outside the CDR3, the full variable domain is NAGVMQNPRHLVRRRGQEARLRCSPMKGHSHVYWYRQLPEEGLKFMVYLQKENIIDESGMPKERFSAEFPKEGPSILRIQQVVRGDSAAYFCASSPPNRGNNSPLHFGNGTRLTVT.

J is TRBJ2-1 and V is TRBV6-6, with TRBD2 matching over 9 bases. Germline V lookup: CDR1 MNHNY, CDR2 SVGAGI (reference sequence). The CDR3 loop spans 15 amino acids. Trimming removed 8 bases from V and 7 bases from J; junction bases left unmatched: 12. CDR3 sequence (DNA): TGTGCCAGCCAAATTGCGGGGGGGAATACTAATGAGCAGTTCTTC. This codes for CASQIAGGNTNEQFF.

This clone was seen only a few times. The CDR3 region has the DNA TGCGCCAGCAGTGAGTCCTACTATTTCACAGATACGCAGTATTTT. It is translated as CASSESYYFTDTQYF. The chain joins TRBV10-2 to TRBJ2-3; D remains unclear. V lost 0 bases to trimming and J lost 2 bases, with 9 bases between them. CDR3 size: 15 residues. The germline V gene encodes CDR1 WSHSY and CDR2 SAAADI.

In this sample, this clone turned up once. This chain links TRBV5-1 with TRBJ2-5; 16 positions agree with TRBD2. Germline-derived CDR1 and CDR2 are SGHRS and YFSETQ. Germline trimming cut 4 bases from V and 4 bases from J; bases unmatched to any gene: 10. CDR3 length: 18 amino acids. The CDR3 loop is CASSVGLAGGQIRETQYF. The CDR3 DNA is TGCGCCAGCAGCGTGGGACTAGCGGGGGGGCAGATCAGAGAGACCCAGTACTTC.